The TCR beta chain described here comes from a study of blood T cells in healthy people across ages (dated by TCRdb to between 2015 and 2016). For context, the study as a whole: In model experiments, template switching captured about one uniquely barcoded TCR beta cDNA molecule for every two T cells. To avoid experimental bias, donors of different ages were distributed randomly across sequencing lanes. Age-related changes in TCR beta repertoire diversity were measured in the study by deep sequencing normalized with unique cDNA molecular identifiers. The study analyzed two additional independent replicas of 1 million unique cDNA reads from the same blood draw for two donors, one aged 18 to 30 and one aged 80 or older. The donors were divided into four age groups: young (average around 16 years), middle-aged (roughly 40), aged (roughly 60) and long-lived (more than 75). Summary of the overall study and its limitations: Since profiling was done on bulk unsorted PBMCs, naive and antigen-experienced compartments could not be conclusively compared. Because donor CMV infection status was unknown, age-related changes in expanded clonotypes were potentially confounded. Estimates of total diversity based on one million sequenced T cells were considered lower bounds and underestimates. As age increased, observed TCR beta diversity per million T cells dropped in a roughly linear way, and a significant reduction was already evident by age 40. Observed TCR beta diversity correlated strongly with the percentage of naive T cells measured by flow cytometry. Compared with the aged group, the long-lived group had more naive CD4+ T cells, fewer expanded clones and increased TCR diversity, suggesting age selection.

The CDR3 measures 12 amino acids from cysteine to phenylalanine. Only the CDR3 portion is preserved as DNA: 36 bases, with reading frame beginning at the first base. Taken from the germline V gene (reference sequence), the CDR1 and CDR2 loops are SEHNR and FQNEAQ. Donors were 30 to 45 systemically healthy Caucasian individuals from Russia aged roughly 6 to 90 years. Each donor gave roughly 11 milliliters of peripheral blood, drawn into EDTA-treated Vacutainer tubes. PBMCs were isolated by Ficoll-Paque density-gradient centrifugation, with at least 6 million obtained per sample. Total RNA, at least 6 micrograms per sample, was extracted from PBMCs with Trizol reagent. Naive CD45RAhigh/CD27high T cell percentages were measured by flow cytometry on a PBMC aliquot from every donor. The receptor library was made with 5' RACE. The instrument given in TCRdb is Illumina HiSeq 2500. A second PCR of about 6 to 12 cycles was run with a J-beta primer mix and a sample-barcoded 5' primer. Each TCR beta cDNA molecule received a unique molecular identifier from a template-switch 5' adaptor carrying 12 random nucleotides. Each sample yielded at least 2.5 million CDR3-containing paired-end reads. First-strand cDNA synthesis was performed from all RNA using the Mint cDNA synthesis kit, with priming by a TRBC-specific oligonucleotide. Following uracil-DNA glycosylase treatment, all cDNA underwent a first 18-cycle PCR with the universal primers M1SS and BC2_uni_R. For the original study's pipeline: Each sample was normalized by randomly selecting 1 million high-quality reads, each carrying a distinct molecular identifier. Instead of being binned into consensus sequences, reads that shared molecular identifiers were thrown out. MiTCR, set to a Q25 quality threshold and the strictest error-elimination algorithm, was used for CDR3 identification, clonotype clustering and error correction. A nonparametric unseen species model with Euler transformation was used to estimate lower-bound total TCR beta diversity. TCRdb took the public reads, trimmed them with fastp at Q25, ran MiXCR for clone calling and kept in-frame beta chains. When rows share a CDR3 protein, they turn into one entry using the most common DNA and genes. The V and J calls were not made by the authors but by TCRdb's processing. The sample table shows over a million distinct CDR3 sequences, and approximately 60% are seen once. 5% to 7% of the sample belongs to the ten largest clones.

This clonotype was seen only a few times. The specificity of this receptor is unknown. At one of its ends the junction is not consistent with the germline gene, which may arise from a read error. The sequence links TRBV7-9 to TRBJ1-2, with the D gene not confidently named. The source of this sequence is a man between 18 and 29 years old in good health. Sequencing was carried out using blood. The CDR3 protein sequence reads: CVPSESADGYTF. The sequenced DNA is TGCGTCCCTTCAGAATCAGCGGATGGCTACACCTTC.